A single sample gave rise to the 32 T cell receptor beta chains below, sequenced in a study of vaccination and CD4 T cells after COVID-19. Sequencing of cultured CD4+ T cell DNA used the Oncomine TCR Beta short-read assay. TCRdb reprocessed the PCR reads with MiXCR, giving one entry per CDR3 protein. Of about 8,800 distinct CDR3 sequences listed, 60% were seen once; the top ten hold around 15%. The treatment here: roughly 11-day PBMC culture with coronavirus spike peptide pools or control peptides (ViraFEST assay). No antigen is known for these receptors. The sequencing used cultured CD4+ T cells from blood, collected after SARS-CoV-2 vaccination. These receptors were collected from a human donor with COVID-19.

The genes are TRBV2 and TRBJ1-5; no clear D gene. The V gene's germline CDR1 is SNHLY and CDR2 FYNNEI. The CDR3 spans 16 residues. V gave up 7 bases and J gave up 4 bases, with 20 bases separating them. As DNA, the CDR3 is TGTGCCAGCAAAACCCTGACGTCGGCGGAAAATCAGCCCCAGCATTTT. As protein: CASKTLTSAENQPQHF.

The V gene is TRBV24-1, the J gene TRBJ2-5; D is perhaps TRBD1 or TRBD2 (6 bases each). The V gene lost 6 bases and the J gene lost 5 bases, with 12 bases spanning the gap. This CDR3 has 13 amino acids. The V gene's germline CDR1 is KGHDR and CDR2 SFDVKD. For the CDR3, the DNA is TGTGCCACCAGTCGGGGGCCGGGGGAGACCCAGTACTTC. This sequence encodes CATSRGPGETQYF.

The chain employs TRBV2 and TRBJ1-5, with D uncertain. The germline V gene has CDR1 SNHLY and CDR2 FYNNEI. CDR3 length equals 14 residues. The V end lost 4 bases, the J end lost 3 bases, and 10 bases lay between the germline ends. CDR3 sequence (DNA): TGTGCCAGCAGTGTTCACAGCCTCAATCAGCCCCAGCATTTT. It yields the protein CASSVHSLNQPQHF.

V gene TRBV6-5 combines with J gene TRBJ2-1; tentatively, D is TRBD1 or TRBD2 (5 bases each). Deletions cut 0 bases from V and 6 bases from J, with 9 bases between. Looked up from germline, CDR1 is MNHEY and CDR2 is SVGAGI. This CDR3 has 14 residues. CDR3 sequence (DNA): TGTGCCAGCAGTTACTCGGTTGGGGGCAATGAGCAGTTCTTC. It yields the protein CASSYSVGGNEQFF.

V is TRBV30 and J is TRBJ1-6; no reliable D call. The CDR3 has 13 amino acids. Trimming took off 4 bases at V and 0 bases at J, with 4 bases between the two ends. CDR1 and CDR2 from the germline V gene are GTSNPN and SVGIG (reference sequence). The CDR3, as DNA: TGTGCCTGGAAGGGCTCCTATAATTCACCCCTCCACTTT. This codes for CAWKGSYNSPLHF. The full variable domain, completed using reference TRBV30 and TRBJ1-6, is SQTIHQWPATLVQPVGSPLSLECTVEGTSNPNLYWYRQAAGRGLQLLFYSVGIGQISSEVPQNLSASRPQDRQFILSSKKLLLSDSGFYLCAWKGSYNSPLHFGNGTRLTVT.

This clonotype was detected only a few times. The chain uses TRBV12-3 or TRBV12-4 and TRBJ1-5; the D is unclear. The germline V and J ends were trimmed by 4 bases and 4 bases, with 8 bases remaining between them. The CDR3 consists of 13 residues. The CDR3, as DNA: TGTGCCAGCAGTTCCGACCGGAATCAGCCCCAGCATTTT. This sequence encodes CASSSDRNQPQHF.

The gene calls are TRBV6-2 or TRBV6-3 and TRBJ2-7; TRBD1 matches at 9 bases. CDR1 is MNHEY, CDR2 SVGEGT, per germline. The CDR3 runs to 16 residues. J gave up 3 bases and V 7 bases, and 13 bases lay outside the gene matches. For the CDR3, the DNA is TGTGCCAGCAACGCGGGACAGGGCCGTTCATTCTACGAGCAGTACTTC. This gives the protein CASNAGQGRSFYEQYF.

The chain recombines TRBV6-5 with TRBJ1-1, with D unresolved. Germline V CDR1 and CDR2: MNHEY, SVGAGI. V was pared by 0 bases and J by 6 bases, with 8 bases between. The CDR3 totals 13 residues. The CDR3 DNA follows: TGTGCCAGCAGTTACTCGCATAACGCTGAAGCTTTCTTT. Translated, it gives CASSYSHNAEAFF.

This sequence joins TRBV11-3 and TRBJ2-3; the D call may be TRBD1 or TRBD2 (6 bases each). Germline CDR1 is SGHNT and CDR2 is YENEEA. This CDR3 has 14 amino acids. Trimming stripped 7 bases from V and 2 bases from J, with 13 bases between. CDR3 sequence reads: CASKVGGLTDTQYF. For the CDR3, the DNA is TGTGCCAGCAAGGTGGGGGGCCTCACAGATACGCAGTATTTT.

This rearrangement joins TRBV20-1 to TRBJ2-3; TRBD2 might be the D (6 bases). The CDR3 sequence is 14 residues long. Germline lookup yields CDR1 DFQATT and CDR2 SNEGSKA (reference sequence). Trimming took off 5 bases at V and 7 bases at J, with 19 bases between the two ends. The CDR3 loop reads CSAPRPGESNTQYF. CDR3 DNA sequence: TGCAGTGCTCCCCGCCCGGGGGAGTCCAATACGCAGTATTTT.

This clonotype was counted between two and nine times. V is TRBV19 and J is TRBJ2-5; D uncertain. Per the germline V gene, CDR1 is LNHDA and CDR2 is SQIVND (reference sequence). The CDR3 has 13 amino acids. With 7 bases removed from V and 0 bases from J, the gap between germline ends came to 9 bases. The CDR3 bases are TGTGCCAGTAAAGCCGTGGACCAAGAGACCCAGTACTTC. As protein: CASKAVDQETQYF.

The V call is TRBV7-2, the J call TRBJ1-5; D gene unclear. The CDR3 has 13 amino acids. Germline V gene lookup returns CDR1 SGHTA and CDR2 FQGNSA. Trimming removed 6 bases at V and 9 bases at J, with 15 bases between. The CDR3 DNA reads TGTGCCAGCAGTTCCGACGGTGTAAGGCCCCAGCATTTT. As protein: CASSSDGVRPQHF.

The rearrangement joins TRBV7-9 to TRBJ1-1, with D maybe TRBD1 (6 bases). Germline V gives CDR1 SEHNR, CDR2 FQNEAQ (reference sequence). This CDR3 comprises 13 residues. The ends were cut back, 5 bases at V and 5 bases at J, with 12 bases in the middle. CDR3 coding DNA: TGTGCCAGCAGCACAGTCAGGGGTACTGAAGCTTTCTTT. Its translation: CASSTVRGTEAFF.

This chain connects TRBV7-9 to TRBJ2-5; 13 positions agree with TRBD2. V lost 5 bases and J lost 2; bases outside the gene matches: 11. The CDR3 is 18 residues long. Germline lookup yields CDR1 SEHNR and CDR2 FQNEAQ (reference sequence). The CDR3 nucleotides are TGTGCCAGCAGCCAGTCCGGACTAGCGGGGGCATTTCAAGAGACCCAGTACTTC. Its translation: CASSQSGLAGAFQETQYF.

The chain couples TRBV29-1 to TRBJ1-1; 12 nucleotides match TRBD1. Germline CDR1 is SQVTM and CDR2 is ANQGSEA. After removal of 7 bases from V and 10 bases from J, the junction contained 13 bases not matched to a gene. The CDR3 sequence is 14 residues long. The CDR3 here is CSAPGTGGLSGAFF. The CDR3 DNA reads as TGCAGCGCCCCCGGGACAGGGGGCCTCTCGGGAGCTTTCTTT.

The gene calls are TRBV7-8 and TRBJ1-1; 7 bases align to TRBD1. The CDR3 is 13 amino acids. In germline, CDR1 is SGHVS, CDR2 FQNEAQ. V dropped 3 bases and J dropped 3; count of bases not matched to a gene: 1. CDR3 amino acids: CASSFTGDTEAFF. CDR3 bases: TGTGCCAGCAGCTTTACAGGGGACACTGAAGCTTTCTTT.

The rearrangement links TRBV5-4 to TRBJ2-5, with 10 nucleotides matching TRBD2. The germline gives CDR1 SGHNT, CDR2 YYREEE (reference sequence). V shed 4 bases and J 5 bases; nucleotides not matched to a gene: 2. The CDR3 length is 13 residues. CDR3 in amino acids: CASSTSGVETQYF. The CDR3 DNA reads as TGTGCCAGCAGCACTAGCGGGGTGGAGACCCAGTACTTC.

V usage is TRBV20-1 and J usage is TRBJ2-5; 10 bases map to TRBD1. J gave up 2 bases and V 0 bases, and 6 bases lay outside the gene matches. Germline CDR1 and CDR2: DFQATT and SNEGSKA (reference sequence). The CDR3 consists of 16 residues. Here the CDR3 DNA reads TGCAGTGCTAGAGATCTAGACAGGGGGCATCAAGAGACCCAGTACTTC. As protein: CSARDLDRGHQETQYF.

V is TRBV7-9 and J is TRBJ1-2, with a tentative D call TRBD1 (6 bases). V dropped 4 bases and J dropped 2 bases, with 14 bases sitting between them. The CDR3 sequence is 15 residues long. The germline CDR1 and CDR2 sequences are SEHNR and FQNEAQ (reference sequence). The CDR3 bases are TGTGCCAGCAGCTCAACAGGGAAACTCAACTATGGCTACACCTTC. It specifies CASSSTGKLNYGYTF.

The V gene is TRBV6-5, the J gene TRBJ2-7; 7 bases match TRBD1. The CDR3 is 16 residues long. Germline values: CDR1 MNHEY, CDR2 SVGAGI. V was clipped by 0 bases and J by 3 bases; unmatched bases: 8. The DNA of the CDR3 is TGTGCCAGCAGTTACTCGAGTCCGGGACAGCTCTACGAGCAGTACTTC. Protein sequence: CASSYSSPGQLYEQYF.

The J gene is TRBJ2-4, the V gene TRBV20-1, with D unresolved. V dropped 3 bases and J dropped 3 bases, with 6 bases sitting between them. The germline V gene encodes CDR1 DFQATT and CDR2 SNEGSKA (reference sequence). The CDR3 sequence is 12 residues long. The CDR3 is CSASENKNIQYF. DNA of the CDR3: TGCAGTGCTAGCGAAAACAAAAACATTCAGTACTTC.

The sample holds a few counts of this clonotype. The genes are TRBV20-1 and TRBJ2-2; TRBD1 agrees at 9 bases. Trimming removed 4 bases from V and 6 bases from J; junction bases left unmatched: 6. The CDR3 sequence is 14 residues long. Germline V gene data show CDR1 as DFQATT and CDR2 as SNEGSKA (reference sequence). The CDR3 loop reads CSATGTGRAGELFF. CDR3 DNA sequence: TGCAGTGCTACCGGGACAGGGAGGGCCGGGGAGCTGTTTTTT.

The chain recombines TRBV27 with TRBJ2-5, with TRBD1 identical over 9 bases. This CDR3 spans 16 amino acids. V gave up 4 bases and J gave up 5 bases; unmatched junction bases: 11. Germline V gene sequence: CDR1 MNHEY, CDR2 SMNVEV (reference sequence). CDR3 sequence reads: CASSSWPGQGRETQYF. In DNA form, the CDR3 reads TGTGCCAGCAGTTCCTGGCCGGGACAGGGTAGGGAGACCCAGTACTTC.

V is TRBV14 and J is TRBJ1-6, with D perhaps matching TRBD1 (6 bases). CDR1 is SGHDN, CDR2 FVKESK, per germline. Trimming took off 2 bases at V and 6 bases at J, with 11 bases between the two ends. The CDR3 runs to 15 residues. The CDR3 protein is CASSQTQGLNSPLHF. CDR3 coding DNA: TGTGCCAGCAGCCAAACCCAGGGGCTTAATTCACCCCTCCACTTT.

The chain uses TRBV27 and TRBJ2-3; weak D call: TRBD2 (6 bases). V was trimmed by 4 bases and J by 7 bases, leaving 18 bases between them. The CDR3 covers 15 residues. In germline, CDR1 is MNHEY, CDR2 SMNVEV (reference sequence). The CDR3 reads CASSSRAGPPNTQYF. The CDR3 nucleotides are TGTGCCAGCAGTTCTCGAGCGGGCCCCCCAAATACGCAGTATTTT.

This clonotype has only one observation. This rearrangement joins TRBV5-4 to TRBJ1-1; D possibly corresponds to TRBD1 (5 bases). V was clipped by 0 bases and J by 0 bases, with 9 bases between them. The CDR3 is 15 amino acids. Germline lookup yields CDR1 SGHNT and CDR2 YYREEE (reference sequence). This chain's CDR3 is CASSLDATVNTEAFF. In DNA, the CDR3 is TGTGCCAGCAGCTTGGACGCGACAGTGAACACTGAAGCTTTCTTT.

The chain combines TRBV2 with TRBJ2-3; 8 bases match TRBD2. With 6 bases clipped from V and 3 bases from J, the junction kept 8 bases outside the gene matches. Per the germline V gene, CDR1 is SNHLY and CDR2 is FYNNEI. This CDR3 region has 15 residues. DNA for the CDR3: TGTGCCAGCAGCCCGGGAGCGGGGGTAACAGATACGCAGTATTTT. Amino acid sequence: CASSPGAGVTDTQYF. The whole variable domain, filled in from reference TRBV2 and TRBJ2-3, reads EPEVTQTPSHQVTQMGQEVILRCVPISNHLYFYWYRQILGQKVEFLVSFYNNEISEKSEIFDDQFSVERPDGSNFTLKIRSTKLEDSAMYFCASSPGAGVTDTQYFGPGTRLTVL.

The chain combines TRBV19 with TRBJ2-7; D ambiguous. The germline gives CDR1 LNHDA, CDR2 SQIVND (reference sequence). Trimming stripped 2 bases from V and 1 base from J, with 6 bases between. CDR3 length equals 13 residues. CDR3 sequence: CASSISPSYEQYF. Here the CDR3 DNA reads TGTGCCAGTAGTATAAGTCCTTCCTACGAGCAGTACTTC.

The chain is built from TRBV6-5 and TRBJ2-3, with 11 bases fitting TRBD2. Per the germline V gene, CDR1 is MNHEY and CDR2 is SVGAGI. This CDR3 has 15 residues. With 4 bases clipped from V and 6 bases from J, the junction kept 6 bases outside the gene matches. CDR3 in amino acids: CASSFPSGGSDTQYF. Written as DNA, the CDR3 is TGTGCCAGCAGTTTCCCTAGCGGGGGGAGCGATACGCAGTATTTT.

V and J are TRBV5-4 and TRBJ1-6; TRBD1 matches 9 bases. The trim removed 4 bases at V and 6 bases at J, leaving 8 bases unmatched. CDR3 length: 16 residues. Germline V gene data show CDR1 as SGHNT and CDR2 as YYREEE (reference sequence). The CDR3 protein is CASSPSGQGFNSPLHF. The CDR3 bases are TGTGCCAGCAGCCCCTCGGGACAGGGTTTTAATTCACCCCTCCACTTT.

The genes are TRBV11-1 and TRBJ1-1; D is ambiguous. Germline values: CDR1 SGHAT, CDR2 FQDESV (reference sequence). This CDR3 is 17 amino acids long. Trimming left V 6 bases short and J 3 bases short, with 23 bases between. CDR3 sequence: CASRFPGWATNDTEAFF. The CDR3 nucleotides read TGTGCCAGCAGATTCCCGGGTTGGGCCACCAACGACACTGAAGCTTTCTTT.

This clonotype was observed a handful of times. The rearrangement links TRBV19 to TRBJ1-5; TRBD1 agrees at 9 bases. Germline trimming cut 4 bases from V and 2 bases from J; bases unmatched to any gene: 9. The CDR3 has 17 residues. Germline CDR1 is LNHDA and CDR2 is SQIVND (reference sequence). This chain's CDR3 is CASSNLDRGKGNQPQHF. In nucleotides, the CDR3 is TGTGCCAGTAGTAACCTCGACAGGGGGAAGGGCAATCAGCCCCAGCATTTT.